A selection of T cell receptor beta chains follows, all from one sample in a study of blood T cell repertoires in COVID-19. Sequencing used immunoSEQ multiplex PCR; TCRdb keeps in-frame clones, though not all of them. The sample includes nearly 200,000 clones, approximately 80% of them seen just once. Sequenced: peripheral blood. The source of these receptors is a human donor in a cohort sampled during active COVID-19. The CDR3 runs from the conserved cysteine through the conserved F or W. A D gene is named only where the DNA matches it firmly. Size tells how often a clone was seen (once, few, many) or the class of an expanded clone, and some rows leave it out.

TRBV9,NA,NA,TRBJ1-1,CASSVGEAEAFF,TGTGCCAGCAGCGTAGGCGAGGCTGAAGCTTTCTTT
TRBV6-6,TRBD1,NA,TRBJ1-2,CASSGTGSAQYGYTF,TGTGCCAGCAGTGGGACAGGGTCGGCCCAATATGGCTACACCTTC
TRBV7-9,TRBD1,few,TRBJ1-2,CASTMGQDGYTF,TGTGCCAGCACCATGGGACAGGATGGCTACACCTTC
TRBV5-1,NA,once,TRBJ1-5,CASSLDGNQPQHF,TGCGCCAGCAGCCTGGACGGTAATCAGCCCCAGCATTTT
TRBV14,NA,NA,TRBJ2-3,CASSQDVGGDQYF,TGTGCCAGCAGCCAAGACGTAGGAGGAGATCAGTATTTT
TRBV18,NA,NA,TRBJ1-4,CASSPSGSSNEKLFF,TGTGCCAGCTCACCCTCGGGATCATCTAATGAAAAACTGTTTTTT
TRBV7-9,NA,once,TRBJ1-6,CAGGDNYNSPLHF,TGTGCCGGGGGGGACAACTATAATTCACCCCTCCACTTT
TRBV29-1,TRBD2,NA,TRBJ2-7,CSVSGLAPRSSYEQYF,TGCAGCGTCTCGGGACTAGCGCCCCGGAGCTCCTACGAGCAGTACTTC
TRBV2,TRBD1,NA,TRBJ1-2,CASKTQGASGYTF,TGTGCCAGCAAAACACAGGGGGCGAGCGGCTACACCTTC
TRBV27,TRBD1,NA,TRBJ2-3,CASRRDRVRNTDTQYF,TGTGCCAGCAGGAGAGACAGGGTGAGGAACACAGATACGCAGTATTTT
TRBV7-8,TRBD1,NA,TRBJ2-1,CASSAGWGTGTNSYNEQFF,TGTGCCAGCAGCGCGGGCTGGGGGACAGGCACTAACTCCTACAATGAGCAGTTCTTC
TRBV30,NA,NA,TRBJ1-2,CAWNAGGRTLSYYGYTF,TGTGCCTGGAACGCGGGGGGGCGCACTCTTTCGTACTATGGCTACACCTTC
TRBV6-5,TRBD1,NA,TRBJ1-2,CASSPRTGATGYTF,TGTGCCAGCAGTCCGCGGACAGGGGCTACTGGCTACACCTTC
TRBV7-2,NA,NA,TRBJ2-1,CASSLAHGSAYEQFF,TGTGCCAGCAGCTTAGCGCACGGTAGCGCCTATGAGCAGTTCTTC
TRBV7-9,NA,few,TRBJ1-1,CASSRSRDTEAFF,TGTGCCAGCAGCCGGAGCCGAGACACTGAAGCTTTCTTT
TRBV19,TRBD1,NA,TRBJ2-6,CASRDRGRGSGANVLTF,TGTGCCAGTAGAGACAGGGGAAGGGGTTCTGGGGCCAACGTCCTGACTTTC
TRBV3-1/TRBV3-2,NA,once,TRBJ1-5,CASSHTGGGYSNQPQHF,TGTGCCAGCAGCCATACGGGAGGCGGGTATAGCAATCAGCCCCAGCATTTT
TRBV19,NA,NA,TRBJ2-3,CASSTTKQGFDMTDTQYF,TGTGCCAGTAGTACTACAAAACAGGGTTTTGACATGACAGATACGCAGTATTTT
TRBV27,NA,NA,TRBJ1-4,CASSTRGANEKLFF,TGTGCCAGCAGTACCCGAGGCGCGAATGAAAAACTGTTTTTT
TRBV5-1,NA,NA,TRBJ1-1,CASSLFGAEAFF,TGCGCCAGCAGCTTGTTCGGGGCTGAAGCTTTCTTT
TRBV5-6,NA,once,TRBJ2-7,CASSLGVSYEQYF,TGTGCCAGCAGCCTCGGGGTATCCTACGAGCAGTACTTC
TRBV10-3,NA,NA,TRBJ1-3,CAISESGGSGNTIYF,TGTGCCATCAGTGAGTCAGGCGGGTCTGGAAACACCATATATTTT
TRBV29-1,TRBD1,NA,TRBJ2-3,CSGQGWTSTDTQYF,TGCAGCGGACAGGGGTGGACTAGCACAGATACGCAGTATTTT
TRBV6-5,NA,NA,TRBJ2-7,CASRRVDTSYEQYF,TGTGCCAGCAGGAGAGTGGACACCTCCTACGAGCAGTACTTC
TRBV28,NA,NA,TRBJ2-4,CASSLPGAKNIQYF,TGTGCCAGCAGTTTGCCAGGGGCCAAAAACATTCAGTACTTC
TRBV11-2,TRBD2,NA,TRBJ2-1,CASTPGLPVYEQFF,TGTGCCAGCACCCCGGGACTACCCGTCTATGAGCAGTTCTTC
TRBV19,NA,NA,TRBJ1-1,CATSKVSGTEAFF,TGTGCCACATCTAAGGTTTCGGGCACTGAAGCTTTCTTT
TRBV27,NA,NA,TRBJ2-5,CASSLSRQKETQYF,TGTGCCAGCAGTTTATCGAGACAGAAAGAGACCCAGTACTTC
TRBV10-3,NA,NA,TRBJ2-1,CATGASGTRIHEQFF,TGTGCCACAGGTGCTTCCGGGACACGGATTCATGAGCAGTTCTTC
TRBV6-5,NA,NA,TRBJ1-6,CASSYGQGINSPLHF,TGTGCCAGCAGTTACGGTCAGGGCATTAATTCACCCCTCCACTTT
TRBV27,NA,NA,TRBJ2-3,CASSLTSSGDTQYF,TGTGCCAGTAGCTTGACGAGTTCGGGAGATACGCAGTATTTT
TRBV5-1,TRBD1,NA,TRBJ2-7,CASSLQVGTAYEQYF,TGCGCCAGCAGCCTCCAAGTTGGGACAGCCTACGAGCAGTACTTC
TRBV6-4,NA,NA,TRBJ1-2,CASRAQGGYGYTF,TGTGCCAGCAGGGCACAGGGCGGCTATGGCTACACCTTC
TRBV27,TRBD1,once,TRBJ1-4,CASSLSRGLEKLFF,TGTGCCAGCAGTTTATCCAGGGGGCTTGAAAAACTGTTTTTT
TRBV9,NA,NA,TRBJ2-2,CASSPQLTGDTGELFF,TGTGCCAGCAGCCCCCAGCTCACGGGGGACACCGGGGAGCTGTTTTTT